Below are 16 T cell receptor beta chains sequenced from a single sample in a study of T cell repertoires in cytomegalovirus infection. TCRdb independently ran MiXCR on the reads; one entry per CDR3 protein. Of some 300,000 distinct CDR3 sequences in the sample, roughly 17% are singletons; the top ten hold more than 10%. The material sequenced was PBMCs. These receptors were collected from a human donor in good health (CMV status not recorded). Some clones in this sample may be carry-over from other donors' samples.

This clonotype was found many times. The chain combines TRBV7-2 with TRBJ2-7; 13 bases align to TRBD2. The germline gives CDR1 SGHTA, CDR2 FQGNSA. The CDR3 loop spans 15 amino acids. Trimming took 3 bases from V and 3 from J; bases not matched to a gene: 2. CDR3 sequence: CASSFRLAGGYEQYF. DNA for the CDR3: TGTGCCAGCAGCTTTAGACTAGCGGGGGGCTACGAGCAGTACTTC.

CDR3 residues: CSASVAGFYTQYF. DNA of the CDR3: TGCAGTGCTAGTGTAGCGGGGTTTTATACGCAGTATTTT. The chain recombines TRBV20-1 with TRBJ2-3, with TRBD2 identical over 8 bases. Losses at the gene ends were 3 bases for V and 7 bases for J; bases not matched to a gene: 6. The length of the CDR3 is 13 residues. Germline lookup yields CDR1 DFQATT and CDR2 SNEGSKA (reference sequence).

This rearrangement joins TRBV29-1 to TRBJ1-1, with D tentatively TRBD1 (5 bases). Trimming cost V 0 bases and J 5 bases, with 7 bases left between them. The CDR3 has 12 residues. Germline CDR1 and CDR2: SQVTM and ANQGSEA. CDR3 residues: CSVEDRGTEAFF. The CDR3 DNA reads TGCAGCGTTGAAGATCGGGGGACTGAAGCTTTCTTT.

This clonotype was counted at least ten times. The chain combines TRBV7-2 with TRBJ2-7, with D perhaps matching TRBD1 or TRBD2 (7 bases each). CDR3 length: 15 amino acids. V lost 1 base and J lost 3, with 13 bases in between. In germline, CDR1 is SGHTA, CDR2 FQGNSA. The CDR3 is CASSLEGGGDYEQYF. The CDR3, as DNA: TGTGCCAGCAGCTTAGAGGGAGGGGGCGACTACGAGCAGTACTTC. The full variable domain, its missing parts supplied by reference TRBV7-2 and TRBJ2-7, is GAGVSQSPSNKVTEKGKDVELRCDPISGHTALYWYRQSLGQGLEFLIYFQGNSAPDKSGLPSDRFSAERTGGSVSTLTIQRTQQEDSAVYLCASSLEGGGDYEQYFGPGTRLTVT.

This clonotype appeared many times. The V call is TRBV18, the J call TRBJ2-1, with TRBD1 matching over 8 bases. J was trimmed by 8 bases and V by 4 bases; bases with no gene match: 7. The V gene's germline CDR1 is KGHSH and CDR2 LQKENI. CDR3 size: 14 residues. CDR3 coding DNA: TGTGCCAGCTCACGCCAGGGGGCATTTTATGAGCAGTTCTTC. Amino acid sequence: CASSRQGAFYEQFF.

This clonotype was seen a few times. The CDR3 DNA is TGTGCCAGCAGTTACAGGGGACAGGGAAGGGAGACCCAGTACTTC. As protein: CASSYRGQGRETQYF. The V gene is TRBV6-8, the J gene TRBJ2-5; 9 bases match TRBD1. The CDR3 extends over 15 amino acids. CDR1 MNHGY and CDR2 SAAAGT come from the germline V gene. The V segment lost 2 bases and the J segment 5 bases; nucleotides outside the gene matches: 6.

J is TRBJ1-2 and V is TRBV19; tentatively, D is TRBD1 (6 bases). V was cut by 9 bases and J by 0 bases, with 11 bases left in between. CDR3 length: 13 amino acids. CDR1 is LNHDA and CDR2 is SQIVND in the germline V gene (reference sequence). CDR3 sequence (DNA): TGTGCCAGCTTGGACAGAGCTAACTATGGCTACACCTTC. This sequence encodes CASLDRANYGYTF.

The rearrangement links TRBV20-1 to TRBJ1-1; tentative D call: TRBD1 (6 bases). Trimming took off 0 bases at V and 2 bases at J, with 10 bases between the two ends. There are 14 residues in the CDR3. CDR1 and CDR2 from the germline V gene are DFQATT and SNEGSKA (reference sequence). CDR3 region: CSAREGAFNTEAFF. CDR3 coding DNA: TGCAGTGCTAGAGAGGGGGCCTTTAACACTGAAGCTTTCTTT.

This clonotype has a handful of counts. The chain recombines TRBV11-2 with TRBJ2-3; no clear D gene. There are 15 residues in the CDR3. Deletions cut 5 bases from V and 0 bases from J, with 12 bases between. Germline V gene lookup returns CDR1 SGHAT and CDR2 FQNNGV. The CDR3 reads CASSNPGSSTDTQYF. The DNA of the CDR3 is TGTGCCAGCAGCAACCCCGGGTCTAGCACAGATACGCAGTATTTT.

As concerns this clonotype: As the CDR3 is not closed by the conserved phenylalanine or tryptophan, this likely results from a read error. The rearrangement uses TRBV7-2 and TRBJ2-5; TRBD2 matches 12 bases. Per germline, CDR1 SGHTA and CDR2 FQGNSA. V trimming: 1 base; J trimming: 0 bases; junction bases outside the gene matches: 3. The CDR3 contains 17 residues. CDR3 sequence reads: CASSLGGTSGHQETQYS. CDR3 bases: TGTGCCAGCAGCTTAGGCGGGACTAGCGGGCACCAAGAGACCCAGTACTCC.

The chain has TRBV20-1 and TRBJ2-3; D might be TRBD2 (6 bases). Germline V gene data show CDR1 as DFQATT and CDR2 as SNEGSKA (reference sequence). V was trimmed by 5 bases and J by 1 base, leaving 10 bases between them. The CDR3 has 13 amino acids. The CDR3 DNA reads as TGCAGTGCTTCCTGGGGGGGCACAGATACGCAGTATTTT. It is translated as CSASWGGTDTQYF.

As concerns this clonotype: A read error may explain this, as a much larger clone is one base away. The V gene is TRBV7-9, the J gene TRBJ1-5; tentative D call: TRBD1 (6 bases). Germline lookup yields CDR1 SEHNR and CDR2 FQNEAQ (reference sequence). Deletions cut 5 bases from V and 7 bases from J, with 9 bases between. The CDR3 runs 12 residues. This chain's CDR3 is CASSPQGQPQHF. For the CDR3, the DNA is TGTGCCAGCAGCCCACAGGGCCAGCCCCAGCATTTT.

There are a few counts of this clonotype. V and J are TRBV12-3 or TRBV12-4 and TRBJ1-2, with D maybe TRBD1 (6 bases). This CDR3 comprises 15 residues. Trimming left V 4 bases short and J 4 bases short, with 16 bases between. The CDR3 bases are TGTGCCAGCAGTTCGCCTCCGGGACAAGGCTATGGCTACACCTTC. This sequence encodes CASSSPPGQGYGYTF.

This clonotype was picked up a small number of times. The chain combines TRBV4-2 with TRBJ1-1; tentative D call: TRBD1 (5 bases). V was shortened by 1 base and J by 2 bases, with 11 bases between the two germline ends. Germline V gene lookup returns CDR1 LGHNA and CDR2 YNFKEQ. The CDR3 runs to 15 residues. The CDR3 DNA is TGTGCCAGCAGCCAAGTATCGAGGGGTAACACTGAAGCTTTCTTT. It specifies CASSQVSRGNTEAFF.

There are many counts of this clonotype. The chain employs TRBV7-9 and TRBJ2-3, with 8 bases identical to TRBD2. Germline values: CDR1 SEHNR, CDR2 FQNEAQ (reference sequence). The CDR3 is 16 amino acids. Losses at the gene ends were 4 bases for V and 1 base for J; bases not matched to a gene: 7. The CDR3, as DNA: TGTGCCAGCAGCTCGGGAAGCGGGGGAGGCACAGATACGCAGTATTTT. It yields the protein CASSSGSGGGTDTQYF.

This rearrangement joins TRBV18 to TRBJ2-7, with 9 bases matching TRBD2. Losses at the gene ends were 4 bases for V and 5 bases for J; bases not matched to a gene: 6. CDR3 size: 14 residues. CDR1 is KGHSH and CDR2 is LQKENI in the germline V gene. For the CDR3, the DNA is TGTGCCAGCTCACGCGCGGGGGGGTTCCACGAGCAGTACTTC. It translates to CASSRAGGFHEQYF.